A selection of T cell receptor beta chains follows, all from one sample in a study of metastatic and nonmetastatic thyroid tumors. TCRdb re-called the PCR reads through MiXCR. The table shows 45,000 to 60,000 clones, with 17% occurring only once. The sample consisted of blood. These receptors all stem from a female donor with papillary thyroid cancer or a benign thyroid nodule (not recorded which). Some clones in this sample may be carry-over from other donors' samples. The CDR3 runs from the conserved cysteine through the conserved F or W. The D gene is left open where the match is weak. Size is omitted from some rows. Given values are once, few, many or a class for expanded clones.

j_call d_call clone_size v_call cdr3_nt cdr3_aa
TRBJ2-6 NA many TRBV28 TGTGCCAGCAGTCCACTAGCCGGGGGGCTAGCCTCTGGGGCCAACGTCCTGACTTTC CASSPLAGGLASGANVLTF
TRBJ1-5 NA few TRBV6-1 TGTGCCAGCAGCGGGCCCCCAAATGGCAATCAGCACCAACATTTT CASSGPPNGNQHQHF
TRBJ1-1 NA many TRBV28 TGTGCCAGCACAACCCCGGGCGCGGGGAACACTGAAGCTTTCTTT CASTTPGAGNTEAFF
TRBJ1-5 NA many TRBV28 TGTGCCAGCAGTTTAGAGGGAAGTCATAGCAATCAGCCCCAGCATTTT CASSLEGSHSNQPQHF
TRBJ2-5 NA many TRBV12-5 TGTGCTAGTGGTTTGGTCCGGGACTCAAAAGAGACCCAGTACTTC CASGLVRDSKETQYF
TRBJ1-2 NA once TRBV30 TGTGCCTGGAGTGTACTCGAGGGCAGCTACACCTTC CAWSVLEGSYTF
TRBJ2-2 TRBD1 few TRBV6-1 TGTGCCAGCAGCACGGGGCCGGGACAGGGGTACAACGGGGAGCTGTTTTTT CASSTGPGQGYNGELFF
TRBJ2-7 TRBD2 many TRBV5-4 TGTGCCAGCAGCCGTCTAGCGGGAAAAACCTACGAGCAGTACTTC CASSRLAGKTYEQYF
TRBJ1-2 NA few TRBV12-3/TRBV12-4 TGTGCCAGCAGTTTGGGGGCACGGGGGAGCTACACCTTC CASSLGARGSYTF
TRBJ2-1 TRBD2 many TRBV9 TGTGCCAGCAGCGTAGCCGGGAAATGGAGCGGGAGGGCCCAAAATGAGCAGTTCTTC CASSVAGKWSGRAQNEQFF
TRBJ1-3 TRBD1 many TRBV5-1 TGCGCCAGCAGCTTCCAGGGGGCGACTGGAAACACCATATATTTT CASSFQGATGNTIYF
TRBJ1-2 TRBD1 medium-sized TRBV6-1 TGTGCCAGCAGGACCCGGGACAGGGGGCTTATTTACTATGGCTACACCTTC CASRTRDRGLIYYGYTF
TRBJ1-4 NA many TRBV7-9 TGTGCCAGCAGCCAGGGCCAAGAGGGGGAAAAACTGTTTTTT CASSQGQEGEKLFF
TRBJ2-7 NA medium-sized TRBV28 TGTGCCAGCAGTTGGACCGGGGGAGGGGGCAACGAGCAGTACTTC CASSWTGGGGNEQYF
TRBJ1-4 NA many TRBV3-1 TGTGCCAGCAGCCAAGATAACACTAATGAAAAACTGTTTTTT CASSQDNTNEKLFF
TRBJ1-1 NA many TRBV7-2 TGTGCCAGCAGCTTAGCGCCGGACACTGAAGCTTTCTTT CASSLAPDTEAFF
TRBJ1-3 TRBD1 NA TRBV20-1 TGCAGTGCTAGGGTGACAGGGCCCTCTGGAAACACCATATATTTT CSARVTGPSGNTIYF
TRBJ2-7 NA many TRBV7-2 TGTGCCAGCAGCTCCTCGACAGCCAATTCCTACGAGCAGTACTTC CASSSSTANSYEQYF
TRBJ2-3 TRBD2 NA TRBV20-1 TGCAGTGCCCGAACGGGACTAGCGGGAGGGCATGGGTCAGATACGCAGTATTTT CSARTGLAGGHGSDTQYF
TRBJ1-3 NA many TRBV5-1 TGCGCCAGCAGCTTGGCTTTCTGGGACGGACTCTCTGGAAACACCATATATTTT CASSLAFWDGLSGNTIYF
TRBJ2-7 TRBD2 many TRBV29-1 TGCAGCGTGACAACTAGCGGGAGGGCGATCGAGCAGTACTTC CSVTTSGRAIEQYF
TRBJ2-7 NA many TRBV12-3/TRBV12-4 TGTGCCAGCAGCCAACAGCTCTCCAGGGGCGAGCAGTACTTC CASSQQLSRGEQYF
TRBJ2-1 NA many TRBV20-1 TGCAGTGCTAGAGACTCCCTTACTAGCAGTAAAACTTACAATGAGCAGTTCTTC CSARDSLTSSKTYNEQFF
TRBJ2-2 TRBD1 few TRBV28 TGTGCAAGCATCCCGGACAGGGAGATAGGGGAGCTGTTTTTT CASIPDREIGELFF
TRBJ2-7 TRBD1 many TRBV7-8 TGTGCCAGCAGCTTGGGACAGGGTGGGGGCTGGAGCTCCTACGAGCAGTACTTC CASSLGQGGGWSSYEQYF
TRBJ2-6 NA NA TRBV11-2 TGTGCCAGCATCGCTACAGCCTCTGGGGCCAACTTCCTGACTTTC CASIATASGANFLTF
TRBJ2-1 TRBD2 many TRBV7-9 TGTGCCAGCAGCTCGAGGACTAGGAGTGAGCAGTTCTTC CASSSRTRSEQFF
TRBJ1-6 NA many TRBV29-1 TGCAGCGTCCGGGTGGGGCTGAATAATTCACCCCTCCACTTT CSVRVGLNNSPLHF
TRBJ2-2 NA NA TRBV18 TGTGCCAGCTCACCAAGGGTTGCCGGGGAGCTGTTTTTT CASSPRVAGELFF
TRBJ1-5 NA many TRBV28 TGTGCCAGCAGTTTGTTTCGCGCAGGGACCTATAGCAATCAGCCCCAGCATTTT CASSLFRAGTYSNQPQHF
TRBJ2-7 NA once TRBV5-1 TGCGCCAGCAGATTGGGTGGAATACCCTACGAGCAGTACTTC CASRLGGIPYEQYF
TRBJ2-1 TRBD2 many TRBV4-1 TGCGCCAGCAGCCCGACTAGCGGGAGCCCCTACAATGAGCAGTTCTTC CASSPTSGSPYNEQFF
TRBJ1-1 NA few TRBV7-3 TGTGCCAGCAGCCCCAACCGGGACACCAATGAAGATTTCTTT CASSPNRDTNEDFF
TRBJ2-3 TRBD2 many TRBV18 TGTGCCAGCTCCCGACGGGGCGGGAGGAACGCAGATACGCAGTATTTT CASSRRGGRNADTQYF
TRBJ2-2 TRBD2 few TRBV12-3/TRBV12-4 TGTGCCAGCAGCACCGGGACTATCGTGATCCTGCACACCGGGGAACTGTTTTTT CASSTGTIVILHTGELFF
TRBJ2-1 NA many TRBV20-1 TGCAGTGCTAGAGATCGCCGCGGCGGGATTAACTTC CSARDRRGGINF
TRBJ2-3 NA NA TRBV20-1 TGCAGTGCTAGAGATAGGAGGGGGCCCTCCGGCACAGATACGCAGTATTTT CSARDRRGPSGTDTQYF
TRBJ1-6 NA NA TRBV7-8 TGTGCCAGCAGCTTAGCCCTCGAATCACCCCTCCACTTT CASSLALESPLHF
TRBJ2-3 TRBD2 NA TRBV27 TGTGCCAGCAGCCCAAGACTAGCGGGAGGCACAGATACGCAGTATTTT CASSPRLAGGTDTQYF
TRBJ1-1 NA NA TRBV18 TGTGCCAGCTCGCCTGCAGGGAATGTTACTGAAGCTTTCTTT CASSPAGNVTEAFF
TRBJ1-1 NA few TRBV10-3 TGTGCCATCAGTGATTTTAAGGAGGGGATGGACACTGAAGATTTCTTT CAISDFKEGMDTEDFF
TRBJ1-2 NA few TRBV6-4 TGTGCCAGCAGTAACCACAGTGGTGCAGGAGGCTACACCTTC CASSNHSGAGGYTF
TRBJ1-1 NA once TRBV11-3 TGTGCCAGCAGCTTTCATCGGCTGGAGCAAAACACTGAAGCTTTCTTT CASSFHRLEQNTEAFF
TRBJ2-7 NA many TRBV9 TGTGCCAGCAGCGTAGGGCCGGCCCACTCCTACGAGCAGTACTTC CASSVGPAHSYEQYF
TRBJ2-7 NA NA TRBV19 TGTGCCAGTATGAGGGACGCTAATTCAGGGGACTACGAGCAGTACTTC CASMRDANSGDYEQYF
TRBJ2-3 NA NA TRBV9 TGTGCCAGCAGCGGTGGCTCGGGCGTTGATACGCAGTATTTT CASSGGSGVDTQYF
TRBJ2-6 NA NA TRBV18 TGTGCCAGCTTTGAGGGCGGAGAGGCACAGGGTCTCGGGGTCTCTGGGGCCAACGTCCTGACTTTC CASFEGGEAQGLGVSGANVLTF
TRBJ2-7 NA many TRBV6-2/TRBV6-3 TGTGCCAGCAGTTACCCTTCACCCGGGGGAAACGACGAGCAGTACTTC CASSYPSPGGNDEQYF
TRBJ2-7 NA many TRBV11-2 TGTGCCAGCAGCTTAGAAGGGGGACGGTCGACGAGCTACGAGCAGTACTTC CASSLEGGRSTSYEQYF
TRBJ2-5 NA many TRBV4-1 TGCGCCAGCAGCCAACGACAGGTGGAAGAGACCCAGTACTTC CASSQRQVEETQYF
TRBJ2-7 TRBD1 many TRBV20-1 TGCAGTGCTAGAGATCCGGGACAGGGAAACTACGAGCAGTACTTC CSARDPGQGNYEQYF
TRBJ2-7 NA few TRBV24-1 TGTGCCACCATTTCTACACACTACGAGCAGTACTTC CATISTHYEQYF
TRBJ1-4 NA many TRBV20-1 TGCAGTGCTAGTCTTGACCCGGGAGAAAAACTGTTTTTT CSASLDPGEKLFF
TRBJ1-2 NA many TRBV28 TGTGCCAGCAGCAAGAATCCGAATGGCTACACCTTC CASSKNPNGYTF
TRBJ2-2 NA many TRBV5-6 TGTGCCAGCAGCTTGGGATACGGGGAGCTGTTTTTT CASSLGYGELFF
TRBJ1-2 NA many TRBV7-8 TGTGCCAGCAGCTTGACAGTCTATGGCTACACCTTC CASSLTVYGYTF
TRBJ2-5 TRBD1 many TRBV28 TGTGCCAGCAGTTTTATCAGGGGGCGCGAGGCCCAGTACTTC CASSFIRGREAQYF